A selection of T cell receptor beta chains follows, all from one sample in a study of T-cell reconstitution after alpha-beta-depleted transplantation in children. TCRdb reprocessed the PCR reads with MiXCR, giving one entry per CDR3 protein. The sample shows hundreds of thousands of distinct CDR3 sequences, under 20% of them seen only once. The sequencing used PBMCs, mostly from graft donor cells, collected 360 days after TCRalphabeta/CD19-depleted stem cell transplant. The receptors here all came from a male patient aged 2-9 years who had a stem cell transplant for acute lymphoblastic leukemia, so the T cells may come from the graft donor. Each CDR3 is given with its conserved first and last residue. Each record gives: clone size, D gene, V gene, J gene, CDR3 protein, CDR3 DNA. The D gene is left open where the match is weak. Not every row has a clone size; where given, it reads once, few, many or a size class.

few	NA	TRBV10-3	TRBJ2-3	CAISESEDTQYF	TGTGCCATCAGTGAGTCAGAAGATACGCAGTATTTT
many	NA	TRBV12-3/TRBV12-4	TRBJ2-1	CASSLRWEEQFF	TGTGCCAGCAGTTTACGATGGGAAGAGCAGTTCTTC
NA	TRBD1	TRBV27	TRBJ2-7	CASSPSGQGSYEQYF	TGTGCCAGCAGTCCCTCGGGACAGGGTTCCTACGAGCAGTACTTC
few	NA	TRBV6-5	TRBJ1-2	CASSYGTNYGYTF	TGTGCCAGCAGTTACGGCACGAACTATGGCTACACCTTC
few	NA	TRBV4-3	TRBJ2-1	CASSQETPLIYNEQFF	TGCGCCAGCAGCCAAGAGACTCCGCTAATCTACAATGAGCAGTTCTTC
many	NA	TRBV12-3/TRBV12-4	TRBJ2-7	CASSSGYEQYF	TGTGCCAGCAGTTCAGGGTACGAGCAGTACTTC
many	NA	TRBV5-1	TRBJ2-7	CASSLSAVLLYEQYF	TGCGCCAGCAGCTTGTCAGCAGTTTTGCTCTACGAGCAGTACTTC
many	TRBD2	TRBV20-1	TRBJ2-2	CSARRLAGVGNTGELFF	TGCAGTGCTAGGAGACTAGCGGGAGTAGGGAACACCGGGGAGCTGTTTTTT
NA	TRBD2	TRBV20-1	TRBJ2-2	CSASSGRAVGELFF	TGCAGTGCTTCCAGCGGGAGGGCTGTCGGGGAGCTGTTTTTT
NA	NA	TRBV2	TRBJ2-7	CASSEAGSLIYEQYF	TGTGCCAGCAGTGAAGCGGGTAGCTTGATCTACGAGCAGTACTTC
many	NA	TRBV28	TRBJ2-7	CASRGLTYEQYF	TGTGCCAGCAGGGGTTTGACCTACGAGCAGTACTTC
few	TRBD1	TRBV4-1	TRBJ2-7	CASSQPAAGGFYEQYF	TGCGCCAGCAGCCAACCGGCGGCAGGGGGCTTTTACGAGCAGTACTTC
few	NA	TRBV27	TRBJ2-7	CASKQGSYEQYF	TGTGCCAGCAAGCAGGGCTCCTACGAGCAGTACTTC
many	NA	TRBV20-1	TRBJ2-3	CSASGPARGDTQYF	TGCAGTGCTTCAGGGCCCGCGCGGGGAGATACGCAGTATTTT
NA	NA	TRBV18	TRBJ2-7	CASSLQSFEQYF	TGTGCCAGCTCACTCCAGAGTTTCGAGCAGTACTTC
NA	NA	TRBV9	TRBJ2-5	CASSETGLETQYF	TGTGCCAGCAGTGAGACAGGCCTAGAGACCCAGTACTTC
few	NA	TRBV5-1	TRBJ2-7	CASSLVTSNEQYF	TGCGCCAGCAGCTTGGTGACTAGTAACGAGCAGTACTTC